This T cell receptor (beta chain) was identified during a study of blood T cell repertoires in COVID-19. Turning to the study itself: Both acute and convalescent COVID-19 samples were obtained from the United States, Italy and Spain. The cDNA or gDNA used as material had been derived from T cells, B-cell-depleted T cells, or PBMCs.

Source study methods: Amplification of reference gene primers was used by the study to estimate nucleated cell counts. Assay used: immunoSEQ multiplex PCR; TCRdb lists only in-frame clones, some missing. That table gives V, J and clone size, and the DNA gave D and trimming. The sample consists of approximately 15,000 clones, around 80% of them appearing once. Germline CDR1 reads SGHRS; CDR2 reads YFSETQ. J gave up 2 bases and V 4 bases, and 5 bases lay outside the gene matches. This CDR3 spans 16 amino acids. The material sequenced was peripheral blood. The origin of this receptor is a woman between 50 and 59 years old with active or convalescent COVID-19. V and J are TRBV5-1 and TRBJ2-5; 13 bases are a match to TRBD2. The chain's CDR3 is CASSTGTSGDQETQYF. The CDR3 DNA reads as TGCGCCAGCAGCACAGGGACTAGCGGGGATCAAGAGACCCAGTACTTC.